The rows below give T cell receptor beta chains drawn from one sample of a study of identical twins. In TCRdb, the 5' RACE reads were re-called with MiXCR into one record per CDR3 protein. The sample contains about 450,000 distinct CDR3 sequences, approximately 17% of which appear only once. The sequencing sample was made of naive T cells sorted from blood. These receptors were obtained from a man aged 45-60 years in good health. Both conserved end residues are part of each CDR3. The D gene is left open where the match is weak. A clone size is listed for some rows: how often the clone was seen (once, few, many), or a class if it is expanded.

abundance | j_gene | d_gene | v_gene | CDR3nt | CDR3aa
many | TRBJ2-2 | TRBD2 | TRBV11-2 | TGTGCCAGCAGCCTTAGACTAGCGGGAGTTAACACCGGGGAGCTGTTTTTT | CASSLRLAGVNTGELFF
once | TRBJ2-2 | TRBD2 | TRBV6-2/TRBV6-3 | TGTGCCAGCAGCGCACTAGCGGACACCGGGGAGCTGGTTTTT | CASSALADTGELVF
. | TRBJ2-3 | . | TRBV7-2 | TGTGCCAGCAGCTTCCACCGGGCCCAAAGGGATACGCAGTATTTT | CASSFHRAQRDTQYF
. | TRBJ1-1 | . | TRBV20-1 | TGCAGTGCTAGAGTCGGGGGGTTGAAGTTCACTGAAGCTTTCTTT | CSARVGGLKFTEAFF
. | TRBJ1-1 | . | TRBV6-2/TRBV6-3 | TGTGCCAGCAGTTACCGCGGAGGGGTGGGCACTGAAGCTTTCTTT | CASSYRGGVGTEAFF
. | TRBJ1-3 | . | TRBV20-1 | TGCAGTGCTAGGGGGCTTTCAAACACCATATATTTT | CSARGLSNTIYF
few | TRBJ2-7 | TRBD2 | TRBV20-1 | TGCAGTGCTAGAGATCTAGCGGGGCGAACCTACGAGCAGTACTTC | CSARDLAGRTYEQYF
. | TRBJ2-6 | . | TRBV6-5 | TGTGCCAGCAGTTACTCGAATCCAGGGCCCGGGGCCAACGTCCTGACTTTC | CASSYSNPGPGANVLTF
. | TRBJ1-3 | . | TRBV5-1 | TGCGCCAGCAGCTATGACGGACTCTCTGGAAACACCATATATTTT | CASSYDGLSGNTIYF
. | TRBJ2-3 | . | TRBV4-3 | TGCGCCAGCAGCCAAGCCGGGACACCCGACACAGATACGCAGTATTTT | CASSQAGTPDTDTQYF
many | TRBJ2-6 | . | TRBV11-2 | TGTGCCAGCAGCTTATCCCCACAGGGTTACGGGGCCAACGTCCTGACTTTC | CASSLSPQGYGANVLTF
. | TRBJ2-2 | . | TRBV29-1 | TGCAGCGTTGAAGGGGTTCAGAACACCGGGGAGCTGTTTTTT | CSVEGVQNTGELFF
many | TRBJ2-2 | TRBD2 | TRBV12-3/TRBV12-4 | TGTGCCAGCAGTACGACTAGCGGGGCCCGGACCGGGGAGCTGTTTTTT | CASSTTSGARTGELFF
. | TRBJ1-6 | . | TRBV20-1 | TGCAGTGCTAGTAGGGGGGTCAAACCACCCCTCCACTTT | CSASRGVKPPLHF
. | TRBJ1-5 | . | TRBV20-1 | TGCAGTGCTAGAGTCGGGACGGGACAGCCCCAGCATTTT | CSARVGTGQPQHF
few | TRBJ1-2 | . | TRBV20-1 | TGCAGTGCTAGACCTGGAGGGGAAATTGGCTACACCTTC | CSARPGGEIGYTF
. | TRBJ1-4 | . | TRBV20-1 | TGCAGTGCTATCCATACCCCGGGACTCCAAAATGAAAAACTGTTTTTT | CSAIHTPGLQNEKLFF
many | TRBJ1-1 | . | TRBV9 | TGTGCCAGCAGCCCCCAGGAGGGACTGAGGAACACTGAAGCTTTCTTT | CASSPQEGLRNTEAFF
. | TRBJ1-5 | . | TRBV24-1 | TGTGCCACCAGCCCCGGGAGCAATCAGCCCCAGCATTTT | CATSPGSNQPQHF
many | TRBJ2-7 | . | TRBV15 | TGTGCCACCAGCAGAGATACGGCCGCGCAGTACTTC | CATSRDTAAQYF
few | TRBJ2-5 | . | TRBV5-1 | TGCGCCAGCAGCTTGCCCGACGGGATCCAAGAGACCCAGTACTTC | CASSLPDGIQETQYF
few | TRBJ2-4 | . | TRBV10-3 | TGTGCCATCAGTGAGTTGGGACCGGTTGGAGCCAAAAACATTCAGTACTTC | CAISELGPVGAKNIQYF
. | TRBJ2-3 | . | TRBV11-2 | TGTGCCAGCAGCTCCCATACCGGGAGAACAGATACGCAGTATTTT | CASSSHTGRTDTQYF
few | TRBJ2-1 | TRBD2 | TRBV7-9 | TGTGCCAGCACCCGACTAGCGGGAGGATACAATGAGCAGTTCTTC | CASTRLAGGYNEQFF
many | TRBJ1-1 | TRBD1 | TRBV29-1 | TGCAGCGCCGACCGGGACAGCCTGAACACTGAAGCTTTCTTT | CSADRDSLNTEAFF
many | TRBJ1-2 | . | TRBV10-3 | TGTGCCATCAGTGAGTCGGGCGGGAGGAACTATGGCTACACCTTC | CAISESGGRNYGYTF
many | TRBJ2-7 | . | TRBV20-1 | TGCAGTGCTAGTCCGGTCTTTACCCCCTACGAGCAGTACTTC | CSASPVFTPYEQYF
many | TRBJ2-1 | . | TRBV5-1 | TGCGCCAGCAGCCAAGACAGCAGCTTCTACAATGAGCAGTTCTTC | CASSQDSSFYNEQFF
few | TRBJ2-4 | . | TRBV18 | TGTGCCAGCTCACCTCCACTAGGGGTGGCCAAAAACATTCAGTACTTC | CASSPPLGVAKNIQYF
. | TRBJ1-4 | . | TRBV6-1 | TGTGCCAGCAGCGTGAAGGGACACCCTAATGAAAAACTGTTTTTT | CASSVKGHPNEKLFF
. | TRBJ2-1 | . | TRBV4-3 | TGCGCCAGCAGCCAAGGGGCGTCTAGCTCCTACAATGAGCAGTTCTTC | CASSQGASSSYNEQFF
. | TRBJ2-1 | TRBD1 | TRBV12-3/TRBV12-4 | TGTGCCAGCAGTTTAGCGCTGGGACAGGGTAGCAATGAGCAGTTCTTC | CASSLALGQGSNEQFF
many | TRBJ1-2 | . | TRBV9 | TGTGCCAGCAGCACGGAGAGCAACTATGGCTACACCTTC | CASSTESNYGYTF
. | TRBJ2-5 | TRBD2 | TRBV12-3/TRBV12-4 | TGTGCCAGCAGTTTTGCGGGAGGGCGAGAGACCCAGTACTTC | CASSFAGGRETQYF
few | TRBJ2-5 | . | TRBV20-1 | TGCAGTGCTAGAGCGACAGGCAAAGAGACCCAGTACTTC | CSARATGKETQYF
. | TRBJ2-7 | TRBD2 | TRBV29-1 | TGCAGCGCAAAGCGGGAGAGCTCCTACGAGCAGTACTTC | CSAKRESSYEQYF
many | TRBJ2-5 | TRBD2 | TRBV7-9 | TGTGCCAGCATTGGGACTAGCGATTGGGAGACCCAGTACTTC | CASIGTSDWETQYF
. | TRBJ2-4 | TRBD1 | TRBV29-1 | TGCAGCGCGGGGACAGGGAGGGGGAACATTCAGTACTTC | CSAGTGRGNIQYF
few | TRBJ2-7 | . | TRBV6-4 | TGTGCCAGCCCTACGGCCGGGACTCATCAAGAGAGCTCCTACGAGCAGTACTTC | CASPTAGTHQESSYEQYF
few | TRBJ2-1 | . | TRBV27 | TGTGCCAGCAGTATGACTAGTCCTACCTACAATGAGCAGTTCTTC | CASSMTSPTYNEQFF
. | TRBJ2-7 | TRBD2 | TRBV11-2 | TGTGCCAGCAGCTTACGGGGGGCGAGCGGGAGAACATCCTACGAGCAGTACTTC | CASSLRGASGRTSYEQYF
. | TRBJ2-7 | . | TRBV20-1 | TGCAGTGCTAGAGGGCGGGGGCCTTCCTACGAGCAGTACTTC | CSARGRGPSYEQYF
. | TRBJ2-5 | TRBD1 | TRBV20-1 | TGCAGTGCTAGTGCAGGACAGGGGGCTGTAAAGACCCAGTACTTC | CSASAGQGAVKTQYF
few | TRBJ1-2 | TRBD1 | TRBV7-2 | TGTGCCAGCAGCTTAAAGGGGGCGAACTATGGCTACACCTTC | CASSLKGANYGYTF
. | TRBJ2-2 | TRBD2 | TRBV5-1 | TGCGCCAGCAGCACCCAGACTAGCCCTAGGCGGACGGGCGGGGAGCTGTTTTTT | CASSTQTSPRRTGGELFF
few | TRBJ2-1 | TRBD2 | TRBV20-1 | TGCAGTGTCTCCGGGACTAGGGGAAATGAGCAGTTCTTC | CSVSGTRGNEQFF
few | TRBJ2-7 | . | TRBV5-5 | TGTGCCAGCAGCTTGTCGGCTTCTCGGTCCTACGAGCAGTACTTC | CASSLSASRSYEQYF
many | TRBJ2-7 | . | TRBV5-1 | TGCGCCAGCAGCCCCCTTCGGGGATACGAGCAGTACTTC | CASSPLRGYEQYF
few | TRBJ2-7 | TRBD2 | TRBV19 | TGTGCCACCCAAAGCGGGAGTGGATACGAGCAGTACTTC | CATQSGSGYEQYF
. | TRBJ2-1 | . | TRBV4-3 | TGCGCCAGCAGCCGAGAAACCGGGCCCGAGCAGTTCTTC | CASSRETGPEQFF
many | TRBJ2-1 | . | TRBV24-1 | TGTGCCACCAGTGCCGGGCACCTATCCTACAATGAGCAGTTCTTC | CATSAGHLSYNEQFF
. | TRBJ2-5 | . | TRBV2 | TGTGCCAGCAATCAGGGGAGGCGAGAGACCCAGTACTTC | CASNQGRRETQYF
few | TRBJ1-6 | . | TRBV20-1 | TGCAGTGCTAGTAGGAGGGGGAATTCACCCCTCCACTTT | CSASRRGNSPLHF
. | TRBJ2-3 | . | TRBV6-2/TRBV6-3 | TGTGCCAGCAGTTACTTCGGTGGGACGCGGACAGATACGCAGTATTTT | CASSYFGGTRTDTQYF
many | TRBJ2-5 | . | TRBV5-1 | TGCGCCAGCAGCTTGGCCTCCGTCTCTCGGGGGCAAGAGACCCAGTACTTC | CASSLASVSRGQETQYF
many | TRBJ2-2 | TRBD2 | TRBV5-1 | TGCGCCAGCAGCTTGGGCGGGAGTGGCACCGGGGAGCTGTTTTTT | CASSLGGSGTGELFF
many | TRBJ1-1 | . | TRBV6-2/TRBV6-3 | TGTGCCAGCAGTTACTCAGGGGAGACGAACACTGAAGCTTTCTTT | CASSYSGETNTEAFF